Listed here is a single T cell receptor beta chain. The antigen it recognizes is unknown. A far larger clone is one nucleotide away, so this likely arose from a read error. TCR CDR3 regions were amplified from genomic DNA by multiplex PCR using the deep immunoSEQ assay. Extracted genomic DNA from each cell subset was spread evenly across all wells of several immunoSEQ 96-well plates, with each plate serving as a replicate. For sorted subsets, approximately 190 ng genomic DNA, equal to some 30,000 T cell genomes, was loaded into each replicate PCR. Purified libraries were quantified with a Qubit 3.0 fluorometer, sized on a Bioanalyzer 2100, and re-quantified with the KAPA Library Quantification kit. A separate single-read 150-cycle Illumina NextSeq 550 flow cell was used to sequence each immunoSEQ 96-well plate. From the authors' description of their analysis: Because the immunoSEQ output included only junctional sequences and no quality scores, the filtering could not be the same as the filtering used for full-length reads. To assign V/J genes and CDR3, sequences were annotated against IMGT germline references using PyIR, a Python wrapper for IgBLAST v1.9. Any read was removed if the V/J assignment was weak (E-value above 1e-6), the CDR3 was missing, or the read contained stop codons, out-of-frame junctions, or ambiguous translated residues. A V3J clonotype was defined by an identical inferred V gene, J gene, and CDR3 amino acid sequence. To compute the percentage overlap between repertoires, the number of shared unique clonotypes was divided by the size of the smaller repertoire. Richness of each repertoire was evaluated using RTK rarefaction, the Chao1 estimator, and Recon v2.1 estimates of unobserved clonotypes. OLGA was used to compute generation probabilities for all TCRbeta clonotypes that the gDNA method yielded from a handful of donors. Held by TCRdb, this immuneACCESS table contains in-frame sequences only and omits some clones. Under half of the omission traces to an unresolved V gene where checked; the cause of the rest is unknown. That table supplies the V and J calls and clone size; D and trimming were determined from the DNA. The sample includes about 1 million clones, with around 76% observed a single time. The top ten hold 1.2% to 1.5% of the sample.

This specimen belongs to a study of shared clonotypes between healthy human individuals (dated by TCRdb to the early 2020s). Notes on the research overall: A couple of women and a few men aged 18 to 49 years were included in the cohort. For each donor, CD4 naive and CD4 memory were each run on three plates, CD8 naive on two plates, and CD8 memory on one plate. To estimate repertoire size and how much clonotype sharing occurs between individuals, the study deeply sequenced the blood TCR repertoires of 4 to 6 healthy adults. Different laboratories and diverse techniques were used to prepare libraries and sequence TCR repertoires, to increase sequencing depth and limit assay-specific biases. Each donor's leukapheresis produced roughly between roughly 0.85 and 10 billion PBMCs. The study at large found these results: Because the study included a small number of donors, the genetic and exposure-history diversity represented was limited. Based on pairwise subsampling, the degree of clonotype sharing among donors was expected to be affected by sequencing depth. Sampling was limited to blood, and TCR repertoires in tissue likely differ from TCR repertoires in blood. Clonotypes shared by all four sorted-subset donors showed higher generation probabilities than non-shared clonotypes. Naive subsets generally had larger estimated clonotype richness than memory subsets. When a few donors were compared, the shared fraction of clonotypes was about 5% for naive CD4, 3.5% to 4% for naive CD8, roughly 2.5% for memory CD4, and about 0.36% for memory CD8. Rarefaction of sorted-subset datasets indicated incomplete sequencing despite the large sequencing depth.

The donors were healthy, HIV-negative adults with no recently reported acute infections or vaccinations. All donors were Caucasian adults living in Nashville, Tennessee, USA. CD4+ T cells were enriched by magnetic negative selection; naive cells were then positively selected on CD45RA, and the negative fraction formed the memory subset. Blood was obtained by leukapheresis, after which PBMCs were separated by Ficoll-Histopaque density gradient centrifugation and cryopreserved in liquid nitrogen vapor phase. Analytical flow cytometry was used to check the purity and quantity of each magnetically sorted T cell population. Each sorted fraction had its genomic DNA isolated and then quantified by UV absorbance on a Nanodrop 2000c. V is reduced by 6 bases and J by 1 base, leaving a spacing of 14 bases between them. Including the terminal cysteine and phenylalanine, the CDR3 comprises 15 residues. CDR3 DNA only is kept here, 45 bases in frame from base 1. The germline V gene (reference sequence) gives CDR1 as SEHNR and CDR2 as FQNEAQ.

The sequencing input was memory CD4+ T cells sorted from blood. The cell subset or site label for this specimen denotes: CD45RA-negative fraction. The sequence is built from TRBV7-9 and TRBJ2-3, with TRBD2 as a weak D call on 6 bases. This receptor was identified in a man aged 18 to 30 in good health. The CDR3 here reads CASSSWGVGTDTQYF. The DNA is as follows: TGTGCCAGCAGTTCGTGGGGGGTGGGCACAGATACGCAGTATTTT.